This T cell receptor beta chain was profiled in a study of neoadjuvant anti-PD-1 for oral cavity cancer. Overall study: Patients without progression received a fourth nivolumab dose around day 43, then surgical resection on days 50-56.

V lost 0 bases to trimming and J lost 4 bases, with 11 bases between them. The CDR3 is 15 amino acids. CDR1 and CDR2 (germline): MNHNY, SVGAGI (reference sequence). TCRdb's table, derived via immunoSEQ multiplex PCR, lists solely in-frame clones and lacks some. The table shows 7,000 or so clones, with approximately 45% occurring only once. This chain joins TRBV6-6 and TRBJ2-3; D is unresolved. This TCR was sampled from a person aged 35-79 years with oral cavity squamous cell carcinoma. The starting material was tumor tissue, obtained before nivolumab (anti-PD-1) treatment. DNA of the CDR3: TGTGCCAGCAGTTACTCTGGGGTAGTGGCAGATACGCAGTATTTT. Translation: CASSYSGVVADTQYF.